These 13 T cell receptor beta chains were all obtained from the same sample, sequenced in a study of blood T cell repertoires in COVID-19. The repertoire was sequenced with immunoSEQ multiplex PCR; TCRdb's copy has only in-frame clones and lacks some. The sample has about 200,000 clones, roughly 85% seen once. Sequenced sample: PBMCs or T cells enriched from blood (not recorded which). These receptors originate from a man in his forties or fifties who had recovered from COVID-19.

This chain joins TRBV5-4 and TRBJ1-2; 7 bases are a match to TRBD1. Trimming removed 4 bases from V and 8 bases from J; junction bases left unmatched: 11. This CDR3 has 14 residues. Germline V gene sequence: CDR1 SGHNT, CDR2 YYREEE (reference sequence). The CDR3: CASSPQTGSGGYTF. The CDR3 DNA follows: TGTGCCAGCAGCCCCCAGACAGGGTCGGGAGGCTACACCTTC.

This chain uses TRBV28 with TRBJ2-7; 9 bases line up with TRBD2. This CDR3 comprises 14 residues. Germline values: CDR1 MDHEN, CDR2 SYDVKM. V lost 7 bases to trimming and J lost 0 bases; unmatched junction nucleotides: 4. CDR3 in amino acids: CASNKAGGSYEQYF. The DNA for the CDR3 is TGTGCCAGCAACAAAGCGGGAGGCTCCTACGAGCAGTACTTC. The whole variable domain, filled in from reference TRBV28 and TRBJ2-7, reads DVKVTQSSRYLVKRTGEKVFLECVQDMDHENMFWYRQDPGLGLRLIYFSYDVKMKEKGDIPEGYSVSREKKERFSLILESASTNQTSMYLCASNKAGGSYEQYFGPGTRLTVT.

CDR3 in DNA: TGTGCCAGCAGCTTCGCCGGGACAGGGGGCCCAGAGCAGTTCTTC. It yields the protein CASSFAGTGGPEQFF. V usage is TRBV11-2 and J usage is TRBJ2-1; 12 bases line up with TRBD1. Looked up from germline, CDR1 is SGHAT and CDR2 is FQNNGV. V dropped 3 bases and J dropped 10; count of bases not matched to a gene: 7. This CDR3 is 15 amino acids long.

This clone was found once. The chain joins TRBV6-5 to TRBJ1-1; possible D gene TRBD1, 6 bases. The ends were cut back, 0 bases at V and 1 base at J, with 6 bases in the middle. The germline V gene encodes CDR1 MNHEY and CDR2 SVGAGI. The CDR3 contains 14 residues. The CDR3 loop is CASSYSRGNTEAFF. In DNA, the CDR3 is TGTGCCAGCAGTTACTCCAGGGGGAACACTGAAGCTTTCTTT.

The table lists this clone with a count of one. DNA for the CDR3: TGTGCCAGCTCACCTGGGGAGAACTATGGCTACACCTTC. Translated, it gives CASSPGENYGYTF. The gene calls are TRBV18 and TRBJ1-2; D is undetermined. V lost 3 bases to trimming and J lost 2 bases, with 7 bases between them. The CDR3 length is 13 residues. The V gene's germline CDR1 is KGHSH and CDR2 LQKENI.

In its sample, this clone was seen a few times. The V call is TRBV9, the J call TRBJ2-2; 7 bases map to TRBD2. The CDR3 runs to 17 residues. Germline lookup yields CDR1 SGDLS and CDR2 YYNGEE. Trimming removed 0 bases from V and 6 bases from J; junction bases left unmatched: 11. The CDR3 nucleotides read TGTGCCAGCAGCGTAGTAGGGGCGGGAGACATCGCCGGGGAGCTGTTTTTT. Protein: CASSVVGAGDIAGELFF.

The gene calls are TRBV6-1 and TRBJ2-5; no firm D call. Looked up from germline, CDR1 is MNHNS and CDR2 is SASEGT. V shed 2 bases and J shed 9 bases, with 7 bases lying between them. This CDR3 has 11 residues. CDR3 nucleotide sequence: TGTGCCAGCAGTGAACCCTTGTCCCAGTACTTC. Translated, it gives CASSEPLSQYF.

This clone came up a few times. This chain connects TRBV2 to TRBJ2-7; maybe TRBD2 (5 bases). Germline V CDR1 and CDR2: SNHLY, FYNNEI. The CDR3 has 11 residues. V dropped 3 bases and J dropped 6 bases, with 6 bases sitting between them. The CDR3 protein is CASSEEAEQYF. In DNA form, the CDR3 reads TGTGCCAGCAGTGAGGAGGCCGAGCAGTACTTC. The full variable domain, its missing parts supplied by reference TRBV2 and TRBJ2-7, is EPEVTQTPSHQVTQMGQEVILRCVPISNHLYFYWYRQILGQKVEFLVSFYNNEISEKSEIFDDQFSVERPDGSNFTLKIRSTKLEDSAMYFCASSEEAEQYFGPGTRLTVT.

The chain couples TRBV24-1 to TRBJ2-7; D is perhaps TRBD1 (5 bases). There are 13 residues in the CDR3. Germline V gene lookup returns CDR1 KGHDR and CDR2 SFDVKD. Trimming removed 3 bases from V and 4 bases from J, with 9 bases in between. The CDR3 sequence: CATSDVTGYEQYF. The CDR3 coding sequence is TGTGCCACCAGTGATGTCACAGGTTACGAGCAGTACTTC.

Written as DNA, the CDR3 is TGTGCCAGTAGTGTCAATATGCGGGGAGGTGAGACCCAGTACTTC. It translates to CASSVNMRGGETQYF. V is TRBV19 and J is TRBJ2-5; a possible D gene is TRBD2 (6 bases). Germline V gene lookup returns CDR1 LNHDA and CDR2 SQIVND (reference sequence). The CDR3 loop spans 15 amino acids. V gave up 5 bases and J gave up 5 bases, with 18 bases separating them.

This clone was counted a few times. This chain links TRBV7-9 with TRBJ2-1; TRBD2 is a possible D gene (6 bases). CDR3 length: 16 amino acids. Trimming stripped 4 bases from V and 4 bases from J, with 17 bases between. In germline, CDR1 is SEHNR, CDR2 FQNEAQ (reference sequence). CDR3 nucleotides: TGTGCCAGCAGCTCCGGGCGGGGAAAGGATTACAATGAGCAGTTCTTC. Its translation is CASSSGRGKDYNEQFF.

The chain carries TRBV3-1 (or the pseudogene TRBV3-2) and TRBJ2-1; 7 positions match TRBD2. Germline CDR1 reads LGHDT; CDR2 reads YNNKEL (reference sequence). The V segment lost 5 bases and the J segment 8 bases; nucleotides outside the gene matches: 18. The CDR3 extends over 17 amino acids. The CDR3 here is CASSSTLAVPQSYEQFF. CDR3 coding DNA: TGTGCCAGCAGCTCCACGCTAGCGGTCCCCCAGTCGTATGAGCAGTTCTTC.

The chain employs TRBV6-2 or TRBV6-3 and TRBJ2-5, with TRBD2 matching over 12 bases. The V and J ends lost 6 bases and 5 bases, in that order; junction bases with no gene match: 13. This CDR3 comprises 17 residues. Germline V gives CDR1 MNHEY, CDR2 SVGEGT. This CDR3 is CASSDERLAGVQETQYF. The DNA of the CDR3 is TGTGCCAGCAGCGATGAACGACTAGCGGGAGTGCAGGAGACCCAGTACTTC.